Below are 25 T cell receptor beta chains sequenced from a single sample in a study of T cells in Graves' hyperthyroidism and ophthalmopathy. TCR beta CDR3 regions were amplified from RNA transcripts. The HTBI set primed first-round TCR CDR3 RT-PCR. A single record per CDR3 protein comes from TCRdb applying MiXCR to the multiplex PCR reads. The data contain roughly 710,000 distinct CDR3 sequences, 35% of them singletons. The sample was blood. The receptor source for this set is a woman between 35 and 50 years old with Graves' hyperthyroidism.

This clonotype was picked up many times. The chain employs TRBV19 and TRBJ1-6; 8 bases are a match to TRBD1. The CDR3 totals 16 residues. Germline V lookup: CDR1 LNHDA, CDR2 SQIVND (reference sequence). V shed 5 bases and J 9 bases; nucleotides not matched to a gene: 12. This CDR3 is CASSALGGQAVSPLHF. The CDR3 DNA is TGTGCCAGTAGTGCGCTAGGGGGACAGGCCGTTTCACCCCTCCACTTT.

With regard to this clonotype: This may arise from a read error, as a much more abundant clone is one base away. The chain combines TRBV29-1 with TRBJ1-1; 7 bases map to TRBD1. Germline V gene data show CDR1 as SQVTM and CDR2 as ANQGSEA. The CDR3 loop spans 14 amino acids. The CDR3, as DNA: TGCAGCGTTTTCCCGACAGGGAGTGGCACTGGAGCTTTCTTT. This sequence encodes CSVFPTGSGTGAFF.

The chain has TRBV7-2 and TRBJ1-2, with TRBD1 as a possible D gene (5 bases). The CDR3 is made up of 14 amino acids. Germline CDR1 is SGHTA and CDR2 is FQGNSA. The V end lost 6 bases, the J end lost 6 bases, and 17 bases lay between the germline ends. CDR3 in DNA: TGTGCCAGCAGTCGAGGGGTTCTAGGGGATGGCTACACCTTC. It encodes CASSRGVLGDGYTF.

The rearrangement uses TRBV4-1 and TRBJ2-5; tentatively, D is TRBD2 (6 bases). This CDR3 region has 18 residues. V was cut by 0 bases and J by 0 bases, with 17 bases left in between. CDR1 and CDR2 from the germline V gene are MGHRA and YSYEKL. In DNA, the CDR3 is TGCGCCAGCAGCCAAGAGGGAGGAGACAGTTTTTACCAAGAGACCCAGTACTTC. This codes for CASSQEGGDSFYQETQYF.

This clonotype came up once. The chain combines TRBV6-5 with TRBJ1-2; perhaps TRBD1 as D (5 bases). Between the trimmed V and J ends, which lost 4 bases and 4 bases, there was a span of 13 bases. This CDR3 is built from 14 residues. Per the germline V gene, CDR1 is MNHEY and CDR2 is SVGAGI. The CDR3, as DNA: TGTGCCAGCAGTTTCAGCAGGGCCTCCTATGGCTACACCTTC. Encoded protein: CASSFSRASYGYTF.

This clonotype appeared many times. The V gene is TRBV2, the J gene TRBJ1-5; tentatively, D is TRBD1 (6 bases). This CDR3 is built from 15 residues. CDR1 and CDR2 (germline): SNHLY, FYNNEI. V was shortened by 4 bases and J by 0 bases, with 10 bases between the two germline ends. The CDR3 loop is CASSGRGGSNQPQHF. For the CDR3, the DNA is TGTGCCAGCAGTGGAAGAGGGGGTAGCAATCAGCCCCAGCATTTT. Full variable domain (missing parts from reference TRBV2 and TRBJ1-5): EPEVTQTPSHQVTQMGQEVILRCVPISNHLYFYWYRQILGQKVEFLVSFYNNEISEKSEIFDDQFSVERPDGSNFTLKIRSTKLEDSAMYFCASSGRGGSNQPQHFGDGTRLSIL.

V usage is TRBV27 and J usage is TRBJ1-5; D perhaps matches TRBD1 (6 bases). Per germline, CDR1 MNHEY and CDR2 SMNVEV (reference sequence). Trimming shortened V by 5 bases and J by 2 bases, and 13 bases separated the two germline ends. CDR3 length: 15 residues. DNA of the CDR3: TGTGCCAGCAGTCCCGGGGGGCATGGCAATCAGCCCCAGCATTTT. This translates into CASSPGGHGNQPQHF.

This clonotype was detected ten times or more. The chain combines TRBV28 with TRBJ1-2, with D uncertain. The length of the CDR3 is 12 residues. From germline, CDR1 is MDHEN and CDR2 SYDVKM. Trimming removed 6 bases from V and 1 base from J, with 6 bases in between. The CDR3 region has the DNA TGTGCCAGCAGCTCCGATAACTATGGCTACACCTTC. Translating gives CASSSDNYGYTF.

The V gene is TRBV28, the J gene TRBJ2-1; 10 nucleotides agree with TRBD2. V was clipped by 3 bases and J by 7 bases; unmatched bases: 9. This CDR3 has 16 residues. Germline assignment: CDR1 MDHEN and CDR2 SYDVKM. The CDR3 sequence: CASSFSSGRSVNEQFF. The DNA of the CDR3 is TGTGCCAGCAGTTTCTCTAGCGGGAGATCGGTAAATGAGCAGTTCTTC.

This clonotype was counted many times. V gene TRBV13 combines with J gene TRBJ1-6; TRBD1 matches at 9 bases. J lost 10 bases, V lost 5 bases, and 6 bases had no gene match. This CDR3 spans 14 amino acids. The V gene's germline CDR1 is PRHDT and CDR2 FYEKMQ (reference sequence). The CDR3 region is CASSTGTGLSPLHF. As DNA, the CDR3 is TGTGCCAGCAGCACCGGGACAGGGCTATCACCCCTCCACTTT.

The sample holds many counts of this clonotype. CDR3 sequence (DNA): TGTGCCAGCAGCGCCAGCGGTTCCCACGGGGAGCTGTTTTTT. It translates to CASSASGSHGELFF. The chain joins TRBV9 to TRBJ2-2, with a weak D call TRBD2 (5 bases). Germline loops: CDR1 SGDLS, CDR2 YYNGEE. Trimming pared 3 bases from V and 7 bases from J, leaving 13 bases between. The CDR3 contains 14 residues.

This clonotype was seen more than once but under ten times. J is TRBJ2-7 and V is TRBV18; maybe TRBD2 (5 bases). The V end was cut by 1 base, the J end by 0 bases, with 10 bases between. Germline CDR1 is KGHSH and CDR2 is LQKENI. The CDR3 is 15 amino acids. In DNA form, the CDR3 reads TGTGCCAGCTCACCACGAGAAGGGAGCTCCTACGAGCAGTACTTC. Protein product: CASSPREGSSYEQYF.

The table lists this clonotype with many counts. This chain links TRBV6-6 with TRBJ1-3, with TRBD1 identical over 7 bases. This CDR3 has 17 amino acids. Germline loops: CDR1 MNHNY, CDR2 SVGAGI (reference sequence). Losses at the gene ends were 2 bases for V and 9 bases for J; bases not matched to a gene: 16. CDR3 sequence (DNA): TGTGCCAGCAGTTACGATCGACAGGGCGTGGAGGGAGGCACCATATATTTT. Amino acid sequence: CASSYDRQGVEGGTIYF.

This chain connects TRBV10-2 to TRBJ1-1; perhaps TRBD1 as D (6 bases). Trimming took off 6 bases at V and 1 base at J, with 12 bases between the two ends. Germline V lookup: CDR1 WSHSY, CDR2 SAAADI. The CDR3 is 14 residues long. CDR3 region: CASREQGRNTEAFF. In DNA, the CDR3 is TGCGCCAGCAGGGAACAGGGAAGGAACACTGAAGCTTTCTTT.

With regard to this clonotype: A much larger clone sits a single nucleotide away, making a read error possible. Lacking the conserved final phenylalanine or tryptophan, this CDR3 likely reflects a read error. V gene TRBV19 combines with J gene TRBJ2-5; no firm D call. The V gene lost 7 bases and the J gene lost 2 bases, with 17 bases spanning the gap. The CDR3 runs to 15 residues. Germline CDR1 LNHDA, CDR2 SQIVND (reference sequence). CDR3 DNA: TGTGCCAGTACCGCCTCCCCAGGTCTACAAGAGACCCAGTACCTC. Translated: CASTASPGLQETQYL.

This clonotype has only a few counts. CDR3 loop: CASSSSRSAWETQYF. CDR3 sequence (DNA): TGTGCCAGCAGCTCCTCCCGGTCGGCATGGGAGACCCAGTACTTC. The V gene is TRBV7-9, the J gene TRBJ2-5; D not resolved. V lost 4 bases, J lost 5 bases, and 17 bases lay in between. Germline assignment: CDR1 SEHNR and CDR2 FQNEAQ (reference sequence). The CDR3 totals 15 residues.

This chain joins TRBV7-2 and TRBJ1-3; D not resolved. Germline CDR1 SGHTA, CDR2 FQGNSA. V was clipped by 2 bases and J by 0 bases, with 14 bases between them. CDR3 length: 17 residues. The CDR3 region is CASSLNAAGVSGNTIYF. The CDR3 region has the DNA TGTGCCAGCAGCTTAAATGCGGCAGGCGTCTCTGGAAACACCATATATTTT.

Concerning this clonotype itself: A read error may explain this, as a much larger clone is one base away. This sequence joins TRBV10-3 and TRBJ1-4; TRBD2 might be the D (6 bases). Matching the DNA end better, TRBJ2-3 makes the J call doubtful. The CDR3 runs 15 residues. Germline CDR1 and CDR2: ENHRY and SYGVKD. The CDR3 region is CAISEFREHEGTQYF. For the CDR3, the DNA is TGTGCCATCAGTGAGTTTCGGGAGCATGAAGGTACGCAGTATTTT.

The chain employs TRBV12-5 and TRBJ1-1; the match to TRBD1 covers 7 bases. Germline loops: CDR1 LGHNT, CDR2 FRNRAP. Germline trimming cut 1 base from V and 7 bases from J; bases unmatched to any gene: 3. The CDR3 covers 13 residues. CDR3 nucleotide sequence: TGTGCTAGTGGTTTGGGGAGGGGGCTTGAAGCTTTCTTT. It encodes CASGLGRGLEAFF.

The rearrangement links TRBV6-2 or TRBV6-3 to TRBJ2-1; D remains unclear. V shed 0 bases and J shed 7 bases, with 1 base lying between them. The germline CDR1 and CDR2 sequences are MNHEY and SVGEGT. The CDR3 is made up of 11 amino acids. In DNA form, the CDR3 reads TGTGCCAGCAGTTACTCGAATGAGCAGTTCTTC. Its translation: CASSYSNEQFF.

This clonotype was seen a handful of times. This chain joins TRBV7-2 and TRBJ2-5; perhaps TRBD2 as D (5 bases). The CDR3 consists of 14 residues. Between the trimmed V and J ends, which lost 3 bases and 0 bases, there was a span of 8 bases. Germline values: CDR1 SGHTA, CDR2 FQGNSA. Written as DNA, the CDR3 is TGTGCCAGCAGCTTGGAGGTTAACCAAGAGACCCAGTACTTC. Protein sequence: CASSLEVNQETQYF.

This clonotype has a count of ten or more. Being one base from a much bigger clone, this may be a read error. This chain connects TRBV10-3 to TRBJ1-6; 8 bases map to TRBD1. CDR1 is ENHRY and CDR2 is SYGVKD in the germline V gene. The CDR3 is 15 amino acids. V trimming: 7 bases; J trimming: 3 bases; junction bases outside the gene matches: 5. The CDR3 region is CAINGQGVYNSPLHF. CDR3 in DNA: TGTGCCATCAACGGACAGGGCGTCTATAATTCACCCCTCCACTTT.

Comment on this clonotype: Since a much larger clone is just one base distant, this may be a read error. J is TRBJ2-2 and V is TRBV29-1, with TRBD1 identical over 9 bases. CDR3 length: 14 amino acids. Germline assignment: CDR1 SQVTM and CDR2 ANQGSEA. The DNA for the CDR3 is TGCAGCGTTGCTGGGGACAGGGCCACCGGGGAGCCGTTTTTT. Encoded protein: CSVAGDRATGEPFF.

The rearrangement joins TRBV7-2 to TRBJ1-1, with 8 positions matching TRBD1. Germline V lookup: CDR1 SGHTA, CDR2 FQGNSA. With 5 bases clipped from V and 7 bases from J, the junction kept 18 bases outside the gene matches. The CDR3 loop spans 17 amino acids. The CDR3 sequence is CASSLLSGTGPAVEAFF. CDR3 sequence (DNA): TGTGCCAGCAGCCTTCTCTCCGGGACAGGACCGGCGGTTGAAGCTTTCTTT. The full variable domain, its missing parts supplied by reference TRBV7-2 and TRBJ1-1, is GAGVSQSPSNKVTEKGKDVELRCDPISGHTALYWYRQSLGQGLEFLIYFQGNSAPDKSGLPSDRFSAERTGGSVSTLTIQRTQQEDSAVYLCASSLLSGTGPAVEAFFGQGTRLTVV.

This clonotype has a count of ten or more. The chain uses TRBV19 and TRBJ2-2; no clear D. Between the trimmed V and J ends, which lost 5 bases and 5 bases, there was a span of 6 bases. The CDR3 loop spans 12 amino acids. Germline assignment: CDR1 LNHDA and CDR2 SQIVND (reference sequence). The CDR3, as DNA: TGTGCCAGTAGTGACTTAACCGGGGAGCTGTTTTTT. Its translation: CASSDLTGELFF.